These 4 T cell receptor beta chains were sequenced from one sample in a study of T cells in Graves' hyperthyroidism and ophthalmopathy. Amplification yielded TCR beta CDR3 regions, with RNA transcripts as the source. During a first-round RT-PCR of the TCR CDR3, the HTBI primer set was used. TCRdb used MiXCR to reprocess the multiplex PCR reads, holding one entry per CDR3 protein. The sample contains some 620,000 distinct CDR3 sequences, around 15% of which appear only once. Sample: blood. These receptors were taken from a young woman with Graves' hyperthyroidism.

This clonotype was counted between two and nine times. The chain has TRBV29-1 and TRBJ2-1; no definite D call. CDR1 and CDR2 from the germline V gene are SQVTM and ANQGSEA. V was pared by 5 bases and J by 0 bases, with 5 bases between. The CDR3 sequence is 12 residues long. As DNA, the CDR3 is TGCAGCGTTTTCAGCTCCTACAATGAGCAGTTCTTC. This gives the protein CSVFSSYNEQFF.

The sample holds many counts of this clonotype. The chain couples TRBV7-2 to TRBJ2-4; D gene uncertain. The germline gives CDR1 SGHTA, CDR2 FQGNSA. The CDR3 runs 12 residues. Trimming removed 4 bases from V and 9 bases from J, with 10 bases in between. In DNA, the CDR3 is TGTGCCAGCAGCTCCTCCGTGGGCATTCAGTACTTC. Protein sequence: CASSSSVGIQYF.

This clonotype appeared a few times. The CDR3 loop reads CASGGLTGEQYF. The CDR3 nucleotides are TGTGCCAGCGGGGGCCTTACAGGGGAGCAGTACTTC. The chain carries TRBV6-1 and TRBJ2-7; weak D call: TRBD1 (6 bases). The CDR3 is 12 residues long. Between the trimmed V and J ends, which lost 8 bases and 7 bases, there was a span of 15 bases. CDR1 and CDR2 (germline): MNHNS, SASEGT.

Many counts were recorded for this clonotype. The rearrangement joins TRBV3-1 to TRBJ1-5; unclear D gene. Germline-derived CDR1 and CDR2 are LGHDT and YNNKEL (reference sequence). The CDR3 runs to 14 residues. Trimming stripped 8 bases from V and 1 base from J, with 12 bases between. CDR3 amino acids: CASGDSYSNQPQHF. For the CDR3, the DNA is TGTGCCAGCGGAGACTCGTACAGCAATCAGCCCCAGCATTTT.